The clone carrying this TCR beta chain was detected only a few times. Its antigen is not known. No fewer than 5.5 micrograms of total RNA were isolated from every sample. This CDR3 region has 18 residues. V was pared by 1 base and J by 1 base, with 10 bases of the junction left unmatched. Germline CDR1 reads SGHTA; CDR2 reads FQGNSA. This entry belongs to a study of blood T cells in healthy people across ages. Sample-barcoded 5' priming and a J-beta primer mix drove a second PCR of 7 to 11 cycles. A template-switch adaptor that had 12 random nucleotides put a tag on each cDNA molecule. TCRdb reprocessed the 5' RACE reads via MiXCR and lists one record per CDR3 protein. Seen here are around 1,000,000 distinct CDR3 sequences, about 25% observed once, and the top ten hold around 0.75%. Study-level findings and limits: Age brought a roughly linear fall in TCR beta diversity measured per million T cells.

These data are also associated with another study on T cells of mothers and their children. Turning to that study: Donors were three healthy Caucasian mothers and their six children.

The source of this sequence is a girl aged 2-9 years in good health. This sequence joins TRBV7-2 and TRBJ1-1, with TRBD1 identical over 9 bases. The sequenced sample was blood. The CDR3 DNA sequence: TGTGCCAGCAGCTTAGTACGGCTGACAGGGGGGCGGAACACTGAAGCTTTCTTT. It specifies CASSLVRLTGGRNTEAFF.